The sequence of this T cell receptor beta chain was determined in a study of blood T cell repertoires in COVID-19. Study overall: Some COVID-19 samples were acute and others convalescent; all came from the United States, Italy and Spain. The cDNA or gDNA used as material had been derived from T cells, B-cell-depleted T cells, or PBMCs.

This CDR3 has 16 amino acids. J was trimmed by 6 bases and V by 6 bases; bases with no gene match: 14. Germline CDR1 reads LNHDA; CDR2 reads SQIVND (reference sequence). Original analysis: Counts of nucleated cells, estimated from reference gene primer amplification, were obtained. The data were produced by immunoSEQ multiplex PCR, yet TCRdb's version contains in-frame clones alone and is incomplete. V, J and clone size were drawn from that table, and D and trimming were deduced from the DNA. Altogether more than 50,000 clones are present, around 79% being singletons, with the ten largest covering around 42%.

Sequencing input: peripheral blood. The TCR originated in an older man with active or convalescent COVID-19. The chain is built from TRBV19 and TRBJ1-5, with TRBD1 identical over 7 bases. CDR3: CASRVGAQGHVQPQHF. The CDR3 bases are TGTGCCAGTAGGGTCGGGGCACAGGGGCACGTTCAGCCCCAGCATTTT.